The 12 T cell receptor beta chains given below trace back to one sample, sequenced in a study of T cell repertoires in cytomegalovirus infection. TCRdb reanalysed the reads using MiXCR and keeps one entry per CDR3 protein. The data show hundreds of thousands of distinct CDR3 sequences, about 17% seen once. The sample taken for sequencing was PBMCs. These receptors were obtained from a human donor in good health (CMV status not recorded). Some clones in this sample may be carry-over from other donors' samples.

This clonotype was observed many times. This chain uses TRBV7-9 with TRBJ1-2; unclear D gene. Per germline, CDR1 SEHNR and CDR2 FQNEAQ (reference sequence). With 5 bases removed from V and 8 bases from J, the gap between germline ends came to 15 bases. The CDR3 loop spans 13 amino acids. CDR3 bases: TGTGCCAGCAGCCCCCTCGTGGCGGGCGGCTACACCTTC. Its translation: CASSPLVAGGYTF.

This clonotype came up many times. The chain employs TRBV7-2 and TRBJ2-6; D perhaps matches TRBD1 (5 bases). Germline CDR1 and CDR2: SGHTA and FQGNSA. The length of the CDR3 is 18 residues. Trimming removed 2 bases at V and 0 bases at J, with 14 bases between. The CDR3 region is CASSLNLDSPSGANVLTF. The CDR3 DNA is TGTGCCAGCAGCTTAAATCTTGACAGCCCCTCTGGGGCCAACGTCCTGACTTTC.

This clonotype was seen at least ten times. V is TRBV7-8 and J is TRBJ2-3; 9 bases line up with TRBD2. Germline V gene lookup returns CDR1 SGHVS and CDR2 FQNEAQ. This CDR3 contains 15 residues. J gave up 6 bases and V 4 bases, and 8 bases lay outside the gene matches. This CDR3 is CASSSSRGGPDTQYF. CDR3 DNA sequence: TGTGCCAGCAGCTCTTCGCGGGGGGGCCCGGATACGCAGTATTTT. The variable domain in full, completed from reference TRBV7-8 and TRBJ2-3, reads GAGVSQSPRYKVAKRGQDVALRCDPISGHVSLFWYQQALGQGPEFLTYFQNEAQLDKSGLPSDRFFAERPEGSVSTLKIQRTQQEDSAVYLCASSSSRGGPDTQYFGPGTRLTVL.

This clonotype was picked up a small number of times. The V gene is TRBV6-5, the J gene TRBJ1-1; D perhaps matches TRBD1 (5 bases). The CDR3 sequence is 14 residues long. Germline-derived CDR1 and CDR2 are MNHEY and SVGAGI. V dropped 10 bases and J dropped 4 bases, with 19 bases sitting between them. CDR3 loop: CATTAGGRGTEAFF. CDR3 nucleotides: TGTGCCACCACGGCGGGGGGTAGGGGCACTGAAGCTTTCTTT.

There are a few counts of this clonotype. CDR3 sequence (DNA): TGCAGTGCTAGAGAGGGGGTACGGGGGGAGACCCAGTACTTC. Translation gives CSAREGVRGETQYF. V gene TRBV20-1 combines with J gene TRBJ2-5, with a possible D match to TRBD2 (6 bases). There are 14 residues in the CDR3. The germline V gene has CDR1 DFQATT and CDR2 SNEGSKA (reference sequence). The V end lost 0 bases, the J end lost 5 bases, and 13 bases lay between the germline ends.

The CDR3 bases are TGTGCCAGCAGACAGGGGGGTCAAGATACGCAGTATTTT. Translating gives CASRQGGQDTQYF. This chain links TRBV6-6 with TRBJ2-3; TRBD1 agrees at 8 bases. Germline V gene sequence: CDR1 MNHNY, CDR2 SVGAGI (reference sequence). There are 13 residues in the CDR3. J gave up 5 bases and V 6 bases, and 4 bases lay outside the gene matches.

This chain joins TRBV28 and TRBJ2-7; D is perhaps TRBD1 or TRBD2 (7 bases each). Trimming shortened V by 7 bases and J by 4 bases, and 14 bases separated the two germline ends. Germline loops: CDR1 MDHEN, CDR2 SYDVKM. CDR3 size: 13 residues. CDR3 sequence reads: CASKAGGGYEQYF. In nucleotides, the CDR3 is TGTGCCAGCAAGGCAGGGGGGGGATACGAGCAGTACTTC.

J is TRBJ2-2 and V is TRBV27; 8 bases fit TRBD1. The V and J ends lost 5 bases and 1 base, in that order; junction bases with no gene match: 6. CDR1 MNHEY and CDR2 SMNVEV come from the germline V gene (reference sequence). The CDR3 consists of 16 residues. CDR3: CASSPKQGVNTGELFF. In DNA, the CDR3 is TGTGCCAGCAGTCCCAAACAGGGGGTGAACACCGGGGAGCTGTTTTTT.

The chain employs TRBV18 and TRBJ2-3; D perhaps matches TRBD1 (5 bases). The V gene lost 3 bases and the J gene lost 3 bases, with 10 bases spanning the gap. Germline CDR1 is KGHSH and CDR2 is LQKENI. There are 14 residues in the CDR3. In DNA, the CDR3 is TGTGCCAGCTCACCGGTTAGGGGAACAGATACGCAGTATTTT. It specifies CASSPVRGTDTQYF.

This clonotype was seen a handful of times. The V call is TRBV19, the J call TRBJ2-3, with 7 bases that match TRBD1. Germline V gene data show CDR1 as LNHDA and CDR2 as SQIVND (reference sequence). Germline trimming cut 10 bases from V and 2 bases from J; bases unmatched to any gene: 9. This CDR3 has 14 residues. The CDR3 here is CATADRWSTDTQYF. The CDR3 DNA sequence: TGTGCCACCGCGGACAGGTGGTCCACAGATACGCAGTATTTT.

This clonotype appeared many times. The chain employs TRBV7-6 and TRBJ1-1, with D hard to call. The germline CDR1 and CDR2 sequences are SGHVS and FNYEAQ. Trimming pared 5 bases from V and 5 bases from J, leaving 12 bases between. CDR3 length: 13 amino acids. The DNA of the CDR3 is TGTGCCAGCAGCCGCTCGGAGGGAACTGAAGCTTTCTTT. Encoded protein: CASSRSEGTEAFF.

This clonotype was counted between two and nine times. The chain combines TRBV20-1 with TRBJ1-2; weak D call: TRBD1 (5 bases). Trimming shortened V by 2 bases and J by 6 bases, and 16 bases separated the two germline ends. This CDR3 region has 14 residues. The V gene's germline CDR1 is DFQATT and CDR2 SNEGSKA (reference sequence). CDR3 amino acids: CSARTDTHGDGYTF. The CDR3 DNA sequence: TGCAGTGCTAGAACGGACACCCACGGAGATGGCTACACCTTC.